These T cell receptor beta chains were read from a single sample in a study of cytomegalovirus exposure and HLA in healthy donors. TCRdb keeps only in-frame clones here, not all; method: immunoSEQ multiplex PCR. The sample has about 120,000 clones, around four fifths seen once; the top ten hold 5.5% to 8%. The sequencing input was PBMCs. These receptors all come from a male donor in good health and CMV-seronegative. The CDR3 runs from the conserved cysteine through the conserved F or W. D genes are given only for firm matches. Clone sizes are given selectively: once, few, many, or a class where the clone is expanded.

length: 12; size: medium-sized; V: TRBV4-2; D: NA; J: TRBJ2-7; DNA: TGTGCCAGCAGCCAAGATCCGGGACACCTAATTTTC; CDR3: CASSQDPGHLIF
length: 13; size: NA; V: TRBV30; D: NA; J: TRBJ2-7; DNA: TGTGCCTGGAGTCGGGACAACTCCTACGAGCAGTACTTC; CDR3: CAWSRDNSYEQYF
length: 15; size: few; V: TRBV7-2; D: NA; J: TRBJ2-3; DNA: TGTGCCAGCAGCCCACTTCGCCTGCCCACAGATACGCAGTATTTT; CDR3: CASSPLRLPTDTQYF
length: 11; size: NA; V: TRBV12-5; D: NA; J: TRBJ1-1; DNA: TGTGCTAGTGGTTTGCAGGGAAAAGCTTTCTTT; CDR3: CASGLQGKAFF
length: 16; size: once; V: TRBV11-3; D: TRBD1; J: TRBJ2-7; DNA: TGTGCCAGCAGCTCTAAGTCGGACAGGGCAACCTACGAGCAGTACTTC; CDR3: CASSSKSDRATYEQYF
length: 15; size: NA; V: TRBV6-1; D: NA; J: TRBJ2-3; DNA: TGTGCCAGCAGTGAAGTAGAGTATAGCACAGATACGCAGTATTTT; CDR3: CASSEVEYSTDTQYF
length: 15; size: NA; V: TRBV5-1; D: TRBD1; J: TRBJ1-4; DNA: TGCGCCAGCAGCTTTACGGCGGGGACAGGGGAAAAACTGTTTTTT; CDR3: CASSFTAGTGEKLFF
length: 15; size: few; V: TRBV27; D: TRBD2; J: TRBJ2-7; DNA: TGTGCCAGCAGTTTAGCGGGGGGGGGACCCTACGAGCAGTACTTC; CDR3: CASSLAGGGPYEQYF
length: 15; size: NA; V: TRBV28; D: TRBD2; J: TRBJ2-3; DNA: TGTGCCAGCAGTTTGCCTAGCGGCCCCACAGATACGCAGTATTTT; CDR3: CASSLPSGPTDTQYF
length: 16; size: NA; V: TRBV29-1; D: TRBD1; J: TRBJ1-1; DNA: TGCAGCGTCTTACACGGGAATGACAGGGGTAACACTGAAGCTTTCTTT; CDR3: CSVLHGNDRGNTEAFF
length: 16; size: NA; V: TRBV6-6; D: TRBD2; J: TRBJ2-7; DNA: TGTGCCAGCAGTCCGAGACTAGCGGCAAGCTCCTACGAGCAGTACTTC; CDR3: CASSPRLAASSYEQYF
length: 16; size: NA; V: TRBV28; D: NA; J: TRBJ1-2; DNA: TGTGCCAGCAGTTTATTCGGGGTGGAGGTTCCTATCGGCTACACCTTC; CDR3: CASSLFGVEVPIGYTF
length: 16; size: few; V: TRBV28; D: TRBD1; J: TRBJ1-5; DNA: TGTGCCAGCAGTTTATTCGGGACAGGGGGCAATCAGCCCCAGCATTTT; CDR3: CASSLFGTGGNQPQHF
length: 15; size: NA; V: TRBV29-1; D: TRBD1; J: TRBJ2-3; DNA: TGCAGCGTCTGGGACAGTCTTGGTCTTACAGATACGCAGTATTTT; CDR3: CSVWDSLGLTDTQYF
length: 15; size: once; V: TRBV21-1; D: NA; J: TRBJ1-1; DNA: TGTGCCAGCAGCACCGTGGACAGGAGATCCACTGAAGCTTTCTTT; CDR3: CASSTVDRRSTEAFF
length: 14; size: few; V: TRBV27; D: NA; J: TRBJ1-2; DNA: TGTGCCAGCAGTTTCAACGCGAGGTGGGATGGCTACACCTTC; CDR3: CASSFNARWDGYTF
length: 16; size: once; V: TRBV13; D: TRBD1; J: TRBJ2-7; DNA: TGTGCCAGCAGCCCCCGCCGGGACAGTGCCTCCTACGAGCAGTACTTC; CDR3: CASSPRRDSASYEQYF
length: 16; size: NA; V: TRBV16; D: NA; J: TRBJ2-1; DNA: TGTGCCAGCAGCCATCCGGGGAACCCCCTACAGAATGAGCAGTTCTTC; CDR3: CASSHPGNPLQNEQFF
length: 13; size: NA; V: TRBV30; D: TRBD1; J: TRBJ1-6; DNA: TGTGCCTGGATGGTACAGGGGGCCTCACCCCTCCACTTT; CDR3: CAWMVQGASPLHF
length: 15; size: NA; V: TRBV6-1; D: NA; J: TRBJ2-1; DNA: TGTGCCAGCGGCCAAGAGCTAGCAACCTTCAATGAGCAGTTCTTC; CDR3: CASGQELATFNEQFF
length: 14; size: NA; V: TRBV6-5; D: TRBD1; J: TRBJ2-7; DNA: TGTGCCAGCGGAGGGACAGGGCGACCCTACGAGCAGTACTTC; CDR3: CASGGTGRPYEQYF
length: 15; size: NA; V: TRBV11-2; D: NA; J: TRBJ2-2; DNA: TGTGCCAGCAGCTTAGATCGGACTCCCACCGGGGAGCTGTTTTTT; CDR3: CASSLDRTPTGELFF
length: 14; size: NA; V: TRBV6-5; D: NA; J: TRBJ1-1; DNA: TGTGCCAGCAGTTCCATAACTAGACAGGCTGAAGCTTTCTTT; CDR3: CASSSITRQAEAFF
length: 15; size: NA; V: TRBV5-1; D: TRBD1; J: TRBJ2-7; DNA: TGCGCCAGCAGCTTGTTAGGGACAGGGGGCTACGAGCAGTACTTC; CDR3: CASSLLGTGGYEQYF
length: 16; size: NA; V: TRBV28; D: NA; J: TRBJ2-7; DNA: TGTGCCAGCAGTTTCCCCCAGGGGTCAGCCCCGAGCGAGCAGTACTTC; CDR3: CASSFPQGSAPSEQYF
length: 16; size: NA; V: TRBV7-7; D: NA; J: TRBJ2-1; DNA: TGTGCTAGCAGCCCAGAGGTTGCGGACTCCTACAATGAGCAGTTCTTC; CDR3: CASSPEVADSYNEQFF
length: 13; size: NA; V: TRBV28; D: TRBD1; J: TRBJ1-2; DNA: TGTGCCAGTCGGGCCCAGGGGGACGGGGGCTACACCTTC; CDR3: CASRAQGDGGYTF
length: 14; size: NA; V: TRBV7-3; D: NA; J: TRBJ2-3; DNA: TGTGCCAGCAGCCTAACGACAGGCACAGATACGCAGTATTTT; CDR3: CASSLTTGTDTQYF
length: 13; size: NA; V: TRBV7-2; D: NA; J: TRBJ1-2; DNA: TGTGCCAGCAGCACCCTCGGACAGTATGGCTACACCTTC; CDR3: CASSTLGQYGYTF
length: 19; size: NA; V: TRBV6-4; D: TRBD2; J: TRBJ2-7; DNA: TGTGCCAGCAGTGACCCCGGGACTAGCGGGAGACGTGGGTCCTACGAGCAGTACTTC; CDR3: CASSDPGTSGRRGSYEQYF
length: 15; size: NA; V: TRBV7-2; D: NA; J: TRBJ2-7; DNA: TGTGCCAGCAGCTTTCAGCAGGAGGGGAGCTACGAGCAGTACTTC; CDR3: CASSFQQEGSYEQYF
length: 14; size: NA; V: TRBV14; D: NA; J: TRBJ2-7; DNA: TGTGCCAGCAGCCAAGATCTTTCAAGCGCCGAGCAGTACTTC; CDR3: CASSQDLSSAEQYF
length: 14; size: few; V: TRBV9; D: TRBD1; J: TRBJ2-1; DNA: TGTGCCAGCACCCTTTTGGACAGGGAAGATGAGCAGTTCTTC; CDR3: CASTLLDREDEQFF
length: 15; size: few; V: TRBV28; D: TRBD1; J: TRBJ2-4; DNA: TGTGCCAGCAGTTCCCGTCGGACAGGGGGGGACATTCAGTACTTC; CDR3: CASSSRRTGGDIQYF
length: 15; size: NA; V: TRBV28; D: TRBD1; J: TRBJ2-7; DNA: TGTGCCAGCAGTTTAGCCGGGACAGGGAACTACGAGCAGTACTTC; CDR3: CASSLAGTGNYEQYF
length: 14; size: NA; V: TRBV5-6; D: NA; J: TRBJ1-1; DNA: TGTGCCAGCAGCTTCGGGCAGGGGAACACTGAAGCTTTCTTT; CDR3: CASSFGQGNTEAFF
length: 13; size: NA; V: TRBV7-2; D: NA; J: TRBJ2-1; DNA: TGTGCCAGCAGCTTAGCGAACAACAATGAGCAGTTCTTC; CDR3: CASSLANNNEQFF
length: 13; size: NA; V: TRBV5-4; D: NA; J: TRBJ2-7; DNA: TGTGCCAGCAGCTTGGTATCTAGCTACGAGCAGTACTTC; CDR3: CASSLVSSYEQYF
length: 11; size: NA; V: TRBV5-6; D: TRBD1; J: TRBJ1-2; DNA: TGTGCCAGCAGCTTTGACAGGGGGCCAACCTTC; CDR3: CASSFDRGPTF
length: 16; size: NA; V: TRBV19; D: TRBD1; J: TRBJ2-3; DNA: TGTGCCAGTAGAACCGGGACAGGGTGGTCAACAGATACGCAGTATTTT; CDR3: CASRTGTGWSTDTQYF
length: 15; size: NA; V: TRBV5-1; D: NA; J: TRBJ2-1; DNA: TGCGCCAGCAGCCCGGTCGCTCGCTCCTACAATGAGCAGTTCTTC; CDR3: CASSPVARSYNEQFF
length: 13; size: NA; V: TRBV28; D: TRBD1; J: TRBJ1-2; DNA: TGTGCCAGCGCGGGACAGCCCGATTATGGCTACACCTTC; CDR3: CASAGQPDYGYTF
length: 17; size: NA; V: TRBV4-1; D: TRBD2; J: TRBJ2-7; DNA: TGCGCCAGCAGCCAAGATCTTGGAGGACTAGATAAGAACGAGCAGTACTTC; CDR3: CASSQDLGGLDKNEQYF
length: 14; size: NA; V: TRBV2; D: NA; J: TRBJ1-2; DNA: TGTGCCGGCAGCGGAGGGGAATTTGACTATGGCTACACCTTC; CDR3: CAGSGGEFDYGYTF
length: 16; size: NA; V: TRBV27; D: TRBD1; J: TRBJ2-7; DNA: TGTGCCAGCAGTTCGGCTTTGGGACAGGGAGGACACGAGCAGTACTTC; CDR3: CASSSALGQGGHEQYF
length: 14; size: NA; V: TRBV18; D: NA; J: TRBJ1-5; DNA: TGTGCCAGCTCACCGAGTACGATGGATCAGCCCCAGCATTTT; CDR3: CASSPSTMDQPQHF